This TCR beta chain is drawn from a study of T cell responses to AZD1222 COVID-19 vaccine. The V segment lost 5 bases and the J segment 6 bases; nucleotides outside the gene matches: 6. Germline V CDR1 and CDR2: MNHEY, SVGEGT. This CDR3 spans 16 amino acids. Only in-frame clones appear in the TCRdb table, and some are missing; sequencing was by immunoSEQ multiplex PCR. This sample carries about 130,000 clones, roughly 92% of them seen once, and the ten largest clones take roughly 1.1%. The clonotype was recovered from an adult who received the AZD1222 COVID-19 vaccine. The V and J genes are TRBV6-2 or TRBV6-3 and TRBJ2-1; 14 bases are a match to TRBD2. Sequences were derived from peripheral blood, sampled 28 days after the second AZD1222 dose. CDR3 DNA sequence: TGTGCCAGCAGTCCAGTCGGGACTAGCGGGAGCAATGAGCAGTTCTTC. Protein product: CASSPVGTSGSNEQFF.